This T cell receptor (beta chain) came from a study of blood T cell repertoires in COVID-19. Study-level information: Sample material is recorded as cDNA or gDNA derived from T cells, B-cell-depleted T cells, or PBMCs.

Data came from immunoSEQ multiplex PCR; TCRdb stores just in-frame clones and leaves some out. Among 250,000 to 300,000 clones listed, roughly nine tenths were seen once. The ends lost 6 bases at V and 7 bases at J; junction bases unmatched: 5. CDR3 length: 12 residues. Looked up from germline, CDR1 is ENHRY and CDR2 is SYGVKD. Sequenced: peripheral blood. This clonotype originated in a young woman with COVID-19, enrolled during active disease. The chain links TRBV10-3 to TRBJ2-7; 8 bases fit TRBD1. The CDR3 region is CAIRGQGGEQYF. Written as DNA, the CDR3 is TGTGCCATCAGAGGACAGGGCGGTGAGCAGTACTTC.